These 15 T cell receptor beta chains came from one sample sequenced in a study of post-analysis software for immune sequencing data. Libraries were made from TCR beta cDNA, and they carried unique molecular identifiers. TCRdb reprocessed the PCR reads via MiXCR and lists one record per CDR3 protein. Among over 150,000 distinct CDR3 sequences listed, about 32% were seen once. Broader study findings: About five TRBV segments appeared more often in patients than in controls, and TRBV5-6, TRBV5-1 and TRBV20-1 were among these.

These receptors have no identified antigens. Sequencing was carried out using blood. The receptors were gathered from a girl aged 5 to 17 with multiple sclerosis.

This clonotype was counted at least ten times. V usage is TRBV10-3 and J usage is TRBJ2-5; D gene unclear. There are 13 residues in the CDR3. Germline V gives CDR1 ENHRY, CDR2 SYGVKD. V was shortened by 7 bases and J by 2 bases, with 11 bases between the two germline ends. The DNA for the CDR3 is TGTGCCATCAACCAGTACCTACAAGAGACCCAGTACTTC. This encodes CAINQYLQETQYF.

This clonotype occurred once. Germline and junction disagree at one end, which may indicate a read error. The rearrangement joins TRBV4-1 to TRBJ1-2, with a weak D call TRBD1 (6 bases). CDR3 length equals 14 residues. CDR1 and CDR2 from the germline V gene are MGHRA and YSYEKL. The CDR3 sequence: CASSQVWTEYGHTF. Here the CDR3 DNA reads TGCGCCAGCAGCCAAGTATGGACAGAATATGGCCACACCTTC.

About this clonotype: The junction differs from germline at one of its ends, possibly a read error. The chain couples TRBV3-1 to TRBJ2-7, with 8 bases matching TRBD1. CDR1 is LGHDT, CDR2 YNNKEL, per germline (reference sequence). There are 17 residues in the CDR3. CDR3 DNA: TGTGCCGGCAGCCATCAACGCATTGACAGGGGTCCCAATGAGCAGTACTTC. Amino acid sequence: CAGSHQRIDRGPNEQYF.

Comments on this clonotype: This may arise from a read error, as a much more abundant clone is one base away. V gene TRBV7-9 combines with J gene TRBJ1-1; D gene uncertain. The germline V gene encodes CDR1 SEHNR and CDR2 FQNEAQ (reference sequence). This CDR3 has 12 amino acids. V was pared by 0 bases and J by 10 bases, with 9 bases between. CDR3 amino acids: CASSLARGRAFF. DNA for the CDR3: TGTGCCAGCAGCTTAGCGCGGGGAAGAGCTTTCTTT.

This clonotype was observed a handful of times. This may arise from a read error, as a much more abundant clone is one base away. The chain carries TRBV7-6 and TRBJ2-1, with 12 positions matching TRBD2. The V segment lost 11 bases and the J segment 6 bases; nucleotides outside the gene matches: 8. CDR1 is SGHVS, CDR2 FNYEAQ, per germline. This CDR3 spans 14 amino acids. The CDR3 sequence: CACASGRAINEQFF. Here the CDR3 DNA reads TGTGCCTGCGCTAGCGGGAGGGCAATCAATGAGCAGTTCTTC.

This clonotype was recorded a few times. V usage is TRBV11-3 and J usage is TRBJ1-2; D is ambiguous. The ends were cut back, 5 bases at V and 2 bases at J, with 15 bases in the middle. Looked up from germline, CDR1 is SGHNT and CDR2 is YENEEA. The CDR3 contains 15 residues. The CDR3, as DNA: TGTGCCAGCAGCATCGACACGGGTCGGAACTATGGCTACACCTTC. Protein product: CASSIDTGRNYGYTF.

The rearrangement links TRBV28 to TRBJ2-5, with 12 nucleotides matching TRBD1. The ends lost 4 bases at V and 5 bases at J; junction bases unmatched: 5. Germline loops: CDR1 MDHEN, CDR2 SYDVKM. This CDR3 region has 15 residues. The CDR3: CASSSGTGGGETQYF. The CDR3 nucleotides are TGTGCCAGCAGTTCGGGGACAGGGGGCGGGGAGACCCAGTACTTC. Supplemented by reference TRBV28 and TRBJ2-5, the full variable domain reads DVKVTQSSRYLVKRTGEKVFLECVQDMDHENMFWYRQDPGLGLRLIYFSYDVKMKEKGDIPEGYSVSREKKERFSLILESASTNQTSMYLCASSSGTGGGETQYFGPGTRLLVL.

This clonotype was seen more than once but under ten times. The rearrangement joins TRBV12-3 or TRBV12-4 to TRBJ2-1; D is undetermined. Deletions cut 7 bases from V and 6 bases from J, with 19 bases between. The CDR3 contains 15 residues. The CDR3 here is CASIPVLTGLNEQFF. In nucleotides, the CDR3 is TGTGCCAGCATCCCTGTTCTAACCGGTCTCAATGAGCAGTTCTTC.

The V gene is TRBV4-1, the J gene TRBJ2-7; 9 nucleotides agree with TRBD1. The CDR3 runs to 16 residues. CDR1 and CDR2 from the germline V gene are MGHRA and YSYEKL. The ends lost 3 bases at V and 3 bases at J; junction bases unmatched: 9. The CDR3 sequence: CASSHELGTGSYEQYF. The CDR3 bases are TGCGCCAGCAGCCATGAACTAGGGACAGGGAGCTACGAGCAGTACTTC.

The table lists this clonotype with many counts. The gene calls are TRBV29-1 and TRBJ2-1; no reliable D call. This CDR3 spans 15 amino acids. Trimming left V 0 bases short and J 6 bases short, with 15 bases between. The V gene's germline CDR1 is SQVTM and CDR2 ANQGSEA. This CDR3 reads CSVEDGWVPGNEQFF. For the CDR3, the DNA is TGCAGCGTTGAAGATGGGTGGGTACCCGGCAATGAGCAGTTCTTC.

This sequence joins TRBV7-8 and TRBJ1-2; possibly TRBD1 for D (6 bases). Deletions cut 11 bases from V and 4 bases from J, with 17 bases between. Germline CDR1 SGHVS, CDR2 FQNEAQ. This CDR3 region has 13 residues. The CDR3 region is CAWSVQGRYGYTF. CDR3 DNA sequence: TGTGCCTGGAGTGTACAGGGCCGCTATGGCTACACCTTC.

CDR3 in DNA: TGTGCCAGCAGTTTATCCCAGGGGGCTGGCAATGGCTACACCTTC. Translating gives CASSLSQGAGNGYTF. The chain recombines TRBV12-3 or TRBV12-4 with TRBJ1-2; TRBD1 matches 8 bases. Trimming at V came to 2 bases and at J to 6 bases, leaving 8 bases not matched to a gene. The CDR3 covers 15 residues.

This clonotype occurred once. The chain has TRBV21-1 and TRBJ1-2; the table's D call, TRBD1, has no DNA check behind it. TRBV21-1 is a pseudogene locus. This CDR3 comprises 12 residues. CDR3 region: CASSASGGGYTF. The CDR3 DNA sequence: TGTGCCAGCAGCGCTTCGGGGGGCGGCTACACCTTC.

Concerning this clonotype: Just one base apart from a much larger clone, this may be a read error. The V call is TRBV9, the J call TRBJ2-4; 7 nucleotides line up with TRBD1. Near its end, the DNA agrees better with TRBJ2-7, so the J call may be wrong. Germline CDR1 SGDLS, CDR2 YYNGEE. The CDR3 is 14 amino acids. Written as DNA, the CDR3 is TGTGCCAGCAGCGGAGGGGGCAATTCCTACGAGCAGTACTTC. Amino acid sequence: CASSGGGNSYEQYF.

A note on this clonotype: A much larger clone is a single base away; this may be a read error. The genes are TRBV28 and TRBJ1-2, with no clear D. V was pared by 6 bases and J by 8 bases, with 19 bases between. This CDR3 is 14 amino acids long. Germline values: CDR1 MDHEN, CDR2 SYDVKM. CDR3 amino acids: CASRGRLGEVGYTF. In DNA form, the CDR3 reads TGTGCCAGCAGAGGCCGCCTAGGTGAGGTCGGCTACACCTTC.